This TCR beta chain was captured by sequencing in a study of blood T cell repertoires in COVID-19. Turning to the study itself: Acute and convalescent COVID-19 samples came from the United States, Italy and Spain. Sources were T cells, B-cell-depleted T cells, or PBMCs; the material itself was cDNA or gDNA.

Original analysis: Researchers report that nucleated cell counts were estimated from reference gene primer amplification. Clones were sequenced by immunoSEQ multiplex PCR, and TCRdb holds only the in-frame ones, with some missing. Clonal size and the V and J genes are those of that table, whereas D and trimming came from the DNA. The table has 250,000 to 400,000 clones, around 89% seen once. The V gene end was trimmed by 6 bases and the J gene end by 7 bases; junction bases not matched to a gene: 10. Germline-derived CDR1 and CDR2 are KGHSY and FQNENV. This CDR3 region has 14 residues. Enrollment of patients from Seattle took place during active infection, with longitudinal follow-up.

This clonotype was sampled from a young woman with COVID-19, enrolled during active disease. The chain employs TRBV16 and TRBJ1-2; 8 nucleotides agree with TRBD1. The sequenced material came from peripheral blood. In nucleotides, the CDR3 is TGTGCCAGCAGGCAGGGGGCATTCAGCCTTGGCTACACCTTC. Translated, it gives CASRQGAFSLGYTF.